A selection of T cell receptor beta chains follows, all from one sample in a study of shared clonotypes between healthy human individuals. Profiling relied on immunoSEQ multiplex PCR, and the TCRdb table lists in-frame clones only, not all of them. Seen here are some 2,500,000 clones, approximately 93% observed once, and the top ten hold approximately 0.37%. Source material: naive CD4+ T cells from PBMCs. The receptors stem from a man between 18 and 29 years old in good health. Some clones in this sample may be carry-over from other donors' samples. The CDR3 runs from the conserved cysteine through the conserved F or W. The D gene is left open where the match is weak. Clone size, where shown, is once, few, many, or a class for clones that have expanded.

clone size: NA
J gene: TRBJ1-5
D gene: TRBD1
V gene: TRBV30
CDR3 DNA: TGTGCCTGGAGCGCCGGGACAGGGTATCAGCCCCAGCATTTT
CDR3 protein: CAWSAGTGYQPQHF

clone size: NA
J gene: TRBJ1-1
D gene: TRBD1
V gene: TRBV27
CDR3 DNA: TGTGCCAGCAGTCCCCGACAGGGCCCGACGCTGGGAAGAGCTTTCTTT
CDR3 protein: CASSPRQGPTLGRAFF

clone size: NA
J gene: TRBJ2-2
D gene: NA
V gene: TRBV18
CDR3 DNA: TGTGCCAGCTCGCGACGGACGGCGAACACCGGGGAGCTGTTTTTT
CDR3 protein: CASSRRTANTGELFF

clone size: NA
J gene: TRBJ2-1
D gene: TRBD2
V gene: TRBV19
CDR3 DNA: TGTGCCAGTCCCACCGGACTAGCGGAGGCCACATCTCCCAGCTCCTACAATGAGCAGTTCTTC
CDR3 protein: CASPTGLAEATSPSSYNEQFF

clone size: NA
J gene: TRBJ2-7
D gene: NA
V gene: TRBV7-3
CDR3 DNA: TGTGCCAGCAGCTTAATGGCCGGCTCCTACGAGCAGTACTTC
CDR3 protein: CASSLMAGSYEQYF

clone size: NA
J gene: TRBJ2-7
D gene: TRBD2
V gene: TRBV7-9
CDR3 DNA: TGTGCCAGCAGCTCCGGGACTAGCGCCTCCTACGAGCAGTACTTC
CDR3 protein: CASSSGTSASYEQYF

clone size: NA
J gene: TRBJ2-3
D gene: NA
V gene: TRBV28
CDR3 DNA: TGTGCCAGCACCCAGTGGGGCGCAGATACGCAGTATTTT
CDR3 protein: CASTQWGADTQYF

clone size: NA
J gene: TRBJ1-3
D gene: NA
V gene: TRBV5-1
CDR3 DNA: TGCGCCAGCAGCCCGGACAGTTCTGGAAACACCATATATTTT
CDR3 protein: CASSPDSSGNTIYF

clone size: NA
J gene: TRBJ2-2
D gene: TRBD1
V gene: TRBV5-5
CDR3 DNA: TGTGCCAGCAGCTTTAGACAGGGGCCGGACCGGGAGCTGTTTTTT
CDR3 protein: CASSFRQGPDRELFF

clone size: NA
J gene: TRBJ1-1
D gene: NA
V gene: TRBV5-6
CDR3 DNA: TGTGCCAGCAGCCCCGACAGAAGAACTGAAGCTTTCTTT
CDR3 protein: CASSPDRRTEAFF

clone size: NA
J gene: TRBJ2-3
D gene: NA
V gene: TRBV18
CDR3 DNA: TGTGCCAGCTCACCAAGGGAGAAAGATACGCAGTATTTT
CDR3 protein: CASSPREKDTQYF

clone size: NA
J gene: TRBJ2-1
D gene: TRBD1
V gene: TRBV14
CDR3 DNA: TGTGCCAGCTCGACAGGGGCCGCTGGGGCGGACTACAATGAGCAGTTCTTC
CDR3 protein: CASSTGAAGADYNEQFF

clone size: NA
J gene: TRBJ2-5
D gene: NA
V gene: TRBV28
CDR3 DNA: TGTGCCAGCACCACCCCTAAGGAATCGGGGGAGACCCAGTACTTC
CDR3 protein: CASTTPKESGETQYF

clone size: once
J gene: TRBJ1-4
D gene: TRBD1
V gene: TRBV2
CDR3 DNA: TGTGCCAGCAGAACCGGGACAGGGTTTGAAAAACTGTTTTTT
CDR3 protein: CASRTGTGFEKLFF

clone size: NA
J gene: TRBJ1-6
D gene: NA
V gene: TRBV7-9
CDR3 DNA: TGTGCCAGCAGCTTAGCGTTCCGGGGGGCCTATAATTCACCCCTCCACTTT
CDR3 protein: CASSLAFRGAYNSPLHF

clone size: NA
J gene: TRBJ2-1
D gene: TRBD2
V gene: TRBV28
CDR3 DNA: TGTGCCAGCAGCGGAAGACTAGCTGATTACAATGAGCAGTTCTTC
CDR3 protein: CASSGRLADYNEQFF

clone size: NA
J gene: TRBJ1-1
D gene: TRBD1
V gene: TRBV7-6
CDR3 DNA: TGTGCTATTAGAGTGGGACAGAAAGCTTTCTTT
CDR3 protein: CAIRVGQKAFF

clone size: NA
J gene: TRBJ1-4
D gene: NA
V gene: TRBV18
CDR3 DNA: TGTGCCAGCTCACGGGACTTTAATGAAAAACTGTTTTTT
CDR3 protein: CASSRDFNEKLFF

clone size: NA
J gene: TRBJ2-1
D gene: NA
V gene: TRBV6-5
CDR3 DNA: TGTGCCAGCAGGGGAGGGGGAGAGCAGTTCTTC
CDR3 protein: CASRGGGEQFF

clone size: NA
J gene: TRBJ1-2
D gene: TRBD1
V gene: TRBV23-1
CDR3 DNA: TGCGCCAGCACCTGGGACAGCCTTACACCCAACTATGGCTACACCTTC
CDR3 protein: CASTWDSLTPNYGYTF

clone size: NA
J gene: TRBJ1-2
D gene: TRBD1
V gene: TRBV7-8
CDR3 DNA: TGTGCCAGCAGCTTAGTTGTATGGACAGGGGGTCCCCAGACCTTC
CDR3 protein: CASSLVVWTGGPQTF

clone size: NA
J gene: TRBJ2-7
D gene: TRBD1
V gene: TRBV6-5
CDR3 DNA: TGTGCCAGCAGCCGACCAGGACAGGGATCCTACGAGCAGTACTTC
CDR3 protein: CASSRPGQGSYEQYF

clone size: NA
J gene: TRBJ2-5
D gene: NA
V gene: TRBV27
CDR3 DNA: TGTGCCAGCAGTTCAACAGGGGTGGGGGGGACCCAGTACTTC
CDR3 protein: CASSSTGVGGTQYF

clone size: NA
J gene: TRBJ2-5
D gene: TRBD2
V gene: TRBV5-1
CDR3 DNA: TGCGCCAGCAACCTAGCGGGAGGAGAGACCCAGTACTTC
CDR3 protein: CASNLAGGETQYF

clone size: NA
J gene: TRBJ2-7
D gene: NA
V gene: TRBV25-1
CDR3 DNA: TGTGCCAGCAGTGCTCAGGAGTTGTCCTACGAGCAGTACTTC
CDR3 protein: CASSAQELSYEQYF

clone size: NA
J gene: TRBJ2-5
D gene: TRBD1
V gene: TRBV5-1
CDR3 DNA: TGCGCCAGCAGCTTGGGGGGACAGGGAGGAGAGACCCAGTACTTC
CDR3 protein: CASSLGGQGGETQYF

clone size: NA
J gene: TRBJ1-3
D gene: TRBD1
V gene: TRBV6-5
CDR3 DNA: TGTGCCAGCAGTCCCCGAGGACAGGGAGCGACCATATATTTT
CDR3 protein: CASSPRGQGATIYF

clone size: NA
J gene: TRBJ2-7
D gene: NA
V gene: TRBV5-1
CDR3 DNA: TGCGCCAGCAGCTCCGGACAGAGCTACGAGCAGTACTTC
CDR3 protein: CASSSGQSYEQYF

clone size: NA
J gene: TRBJ2-7
D gene: NA
V gene: TRBV4-2
CDR3 DNA: TGTGCCAGCAGCCAGCTAGGAGACTACGAGCAGTACTTC
CDR3 protein: CASSQLGDYEQYF

clone size: once
J gene: TRBJ1-5
D gene: NA
V gene: TRBV28
CDR3 DNA: TGTGCCAGCAGTTCTGGGACGGTCTATAGCAATCAGCCCCAGCATTTT
CDR3 protein: CASSSGTVYSNQPQHF

clone size: NA
J gene: TRBJ1-2
D gene: NA
V gene: TRBV15
CDR3 DNA: TGTGCCACCAGCAGCCCAGGGCCTAGTAGCTACACCTTC
CDR3 protein: CATSSPGPSSYTF

clone size: NA
J gene: TRBJ2-3
D gene: NA
V gene: TRBV14
CDR3 DNA: TGTGCCAGCAGCCAGAGTTGGGATACGCAGTATTTT
CDR3 protein: CASSQSWDTQYF

clone size: NA
J gene: TRBJ2-5
D gene: TRBD1
V gene: TRBV5-1
CDR3 DNA: TGCGCCAGCAGCTCCCGACAGGGCCAAGAGACCCAGTACTTC
CDR3 protein: CASSSRQGQETQYF

clone size: NA
J gene: TRBJ1-5
D gene: NA
V gene: TRBV28
CDR3 DNA: TGTGCCAGCAGAACTCCGACCGGGACCCCTAGGCATTTT
CDR3 protein: CASRTPTGTPRHF

clone size: NA
J gene: TRBJ1-2
D gene: NA
V gene: TRBV19
CDR3 DNA: TGTGCCAGTAGTATAGTTGGTTCGCGAGGGCGTGGTGCCTATGGCTACACCTTC
CDR3 protein: CASSIVGSRGRGAYGYTF

clone size: NA
J gene: TRBJ2-7
D gene: NA
V gene: TRBV11-2
CDR3 DNA: TGTGCCAGCAGCCGCCCCGGGACAAGATTCTACGAGCAGTACTTC
CDR3 protein: CASSRPGTRFYEQYF

clone size: NA
J gene: TRBJ1-6
D gene: TRBD1
V gene: TRBV30
CDR3 DNA: TGTGCCTGGGGGCAGGGGGGTAGAGGATCACCCCTCCACTTT
CDR3 protein: CAWGQGGRGSPLHF

clone size: NA
J gene: TRBJ2-2
D gene: TRBD2
V gene: TRBV28
CDR3 DNA: TGTGCCAGCAGTGGGTTTGAGCGGGAGGGATACACCGGGGAGCTGTTTTTT
CDR3 protein: CASSGFEREGYTGELFF

clone size: NA
J gene: TRBJ2-4
D gene: TRBD2
V gene: TRBV6-1
CDR3 DNA: TGTGCCAGCAGCCCATACCTCAGGACTAGATACTTC
CDR3 protein: CASSPYLRTRYF

clone size: NA
J gene: TRBJ2-2
D gene: TRBD2
V gene: TRBV7-3
CDR3 DNA: TGTGCCAGCAGCCCAGGACTAGCGGGAGGGCCGACCGGGGAGCTGTTTTTT
CDR3 protein: CASSPGLAGGPTGELFF

clone size: NA
J gene: TRBJ2-7
D gene: NA
V gene: TRBV7-2
CDR3 DNA: TGTGCCAGCAGCTCGCGTGGAGGCTACGAGCAGTACTTC
CDR3 protein: CASSSRGGYEQYF

clone size: NA
J gene: TRBJ2-1
D gene: NA
V gene: TRBV11-2
CDR3 DNA: TGTGCCAGCAGCTTATTAAAGCAATGGCAGGGGCGGGAAAATGAGCAGTTCTTC
CDR3 protein: CASSLLKQWQGRENEQFF

clone size: NA
J gene: TRBJ1-1
D gene: NA
V gene: TRBV2
CDR3 DNA: TGTGCCAGCAGTAAAGACAGCCCCGGAGAGAGCACTGAAGCTTTCTTT
CDR3 protein: CASSKDSPGESTEAFF

clone size: NA
J gene: TRBJ2-1
D gene: NA
V gene: TRBV2
CDR3 DNA: TGTGCCAGCAGCCAGACCACTAGTGAGCAGTTCTTC
CDR3 protein: CASSQTTSEQFF

clone size: NA
J gene: TRBJ2-5
D gene: TRBD2
V gene: TRBV11-1
CDR3 DNA: TGTGCCAGCAGCCCAGGACTAGCGGGAGTGGCGGAGACCCAGTACTTC
CDR3 protein: CASSPGLAGVAETQYF

clone size: NA
J gene: TRBJ1-2
D gene: TRBD1
V gene: TRBV18
CDR3 DNA: TGTGCCAGCTCTAAACCCGGGACAGGGCAGGGAGGCTATGGCTACACCTTC
CDR3 protein: CASSKPGTGQGGYGYTF

clone size: NA
J gene: TRBJ2-3
D gene: NA
V gene: TRBV5-4
CDR3 DNA: TGTGCCAGCAGCTTGGGGGCAGTCCCCACAGATACGCAGTATTTT
CDR3 protein: CASSLGAVPTDTQYF

clone size: NA
J gene: TRBJ2-5
D gene: NA
V gene: TRBV6-5
CDR3 DNA: TGTGCCAGCAGTTATTCGATACGAGAGACCCAGTACTTC
CDR3 protein: CASSYSIRETQYF

clone size: once
J gene: TRBJ2-1
D gene: NA
V gene: TRBV27
CDR3 DNA: TGTGCCAGCAGTTTCGACGGAGGGCCGAGCTACAATGAGCAGTTCTTC
CDR3 protein: CASSFDGGPSYNEQFF

clone size: NA
J gene: TRBJ2-3
D gene: NA
V gene: TRBV11-2
CDR3 DNA: TGTGCCAGCAGCTTAGATGCAGATACGCAGTATTTT
CDR3 protein: CASSLDADTQYF

clone size: NA
J gene: TRBJ2-2
D gene: NA
V gene: TRBV2
CDR3 DNA: TGTGCCAGCAGCTCTACAGGGAATGCCGGGGAGCTGTTTTTT
CDR3 protein: CASSSTGNAGELFF

clone size: NA
J gene: TRBJ2-2
D gene: NA
V gene: TRBV5-1
CDR3 DNA: TGCGCCAGCAGCTGGACTGGGGAGACAAACACCGGGGAGCTGTTTTTT
CDR3 protein: CASSWTGETNTGELFF